A single sample is the source of the 10 T cell receptor beta chains below, sequenced in a study of blood T cell repertoires in COVID-19. Sequencing used immunoSEQ multiplex PCR; TCRdb keeps in-frame clones, though not all of them. Of 250,000 to 350,000 clones listed, about 90% are singletons. What was sequenced was peripheral blood. These receptors were collected from a woman aged 50 to 60 who had recovered from COVID-19.

This clone was recorded many times. This CDR3 reads CASSLGQGLYNSPLHF. The CDR3 nucleotides read TGTGCCAGCAGTCTAGGACAGGGCCTATATAATTCACCCCTCCACTTT. The V gene is TRBV28, the J gene TRBJ1-6; 8 positions match TRBD1. The V segment lost 5 bases and the J segment 4 bases; nucleotides outside the gene matches: 7. Germline CDR1 MDHEN, CDR2 SYDVKM. The CDR3 loop spans 16 amino acids. The variable domain in full, completed from reference TRBV28 and TRBJ1-6, reads DVKVTQSSRYLVKRTGEKVFLECVQDMDHENMFWYRQDPGLGLRLIYFSYDVKMKEKGDIPEGYSVSREKKERFSLILESASTNQTSMYLCASSLGQGLYNSPLHFGNGTRLTVT.

V is TRBV3-1 (or the pseudogene TRBV3-2) and J is TRBJ1-6; D not resolved. Germline V gives CDR1 LGHDT, CDR2 YNNKEL (reference sequence). The CDR3 covers 14 residues. Trimming pared 1 base from V and 9 bases from J, leaving 10 bases between. The CDR3, as DNA: TGTGCCAGCAGCCAAGGGGGAGATGGTTCACCCCTCCACTTT. Protein product: CASSQGGDGSPLHF.

The V call is TRBV2, the J call TRBJ1-5; perhaps TRBD1 as D (6 bases). Germline V lookup: CDR1 SNHLY, CDR2 FYNNEI. The V and J ends lost 4 bases and 5 bases respectively, with 15 bases between them. The CDR3 length is 15 residues. The CDR3: CASSAAGGRDQPQHF. CDR3 DNA sequence: TGTGCCAGCAGTGCTGCGGGGGGGCGAGATCAGCCCCAGCATTTT.

The CDR3 is CASSYSTGNTEAFF. The DNA for the CDR3 is TGTGCCAGCAGTTACTCGACAGGGAACACTGAAGCTTTCTTT. The J gene is TRBJ1-1, the V gene TRBV6-2 or TRBV6-3; D is perhaps TRBD1 (6 bases). Trimming removed 0 bases from V and 1 base from J, with 6 bases in between. Germline CDR1 is MNHEY and CDR2 is SVGEGT. The CDR3 contains 14 residues.

The chain links TRBV11-3 to TRBJ1-1, with D uncertain. This CDR3 comprises 15 residues. Trimming stripped 0 bases from V and 0 bases from J, with 8 bases between. CDR1 is SGHNT, CDR2 YENEEA, per germline. This CDR3 reads CASSLDADVNTEAFF. For the CDR3, the DNA is TGTGCCAGCAGCTTAGATGCGGATGTGAACACTGAAGCTTTCTTT. The full variable domain, completed using reference TRBV11-3 and TRBJ1-1, is EAGVVQSPRYKIIEKKQPVAFWCNPISGHNTLYWYLQNLGQGPELLIRYENEEAVDDSQLPKDRFSAERLKGVDSTLKIQPAELGDSAVYLCASSLDADVNTEAFFGQGTRLTVV.

The rearrangement links TRBV5-6 to TRBJ2-5, with 7 bases matching TRBD1. CDR1 and CDR2 from the germline V gene are SGHDT and YYEEEE. Trimming cost V 4 bases and J 5 bases; bases outside gene matches: 14. The CDR3 sequence is 16 residues long. The CDR3 DNA reads TGTGCCAGCAGCATCGACCTAGGGGGCTTGCGGGAGACCCAGTACTTC. This codes for CASSIDLGGLRETQYF.

CDR3 amino acids: CASSHQGTGVYEQYF. Written as DNA, the CDR3 is TGTGCCAGCAGTCACCAGGGGACAGGGGTCTACGAGCAGTACTTC. The rearrangement links TRBV6-5 to TRBJ2-7; 10 nucleotides agree with TRBD1. The length of the CDR3 is 15 residues. Germline CDR1 is MNHEY and CDR2 is SVGAGI. V shed 5 bases and J 3 bases; nucleotides not matched to a gene: 7.

This rearrangement joins TRBV19 to TRBJ1-1, with a tentative D call TRBD1 (5 bases). Germline V gene sequence: CDR1 LNHDA, CDR2 SQIVND (reference sequence). This CDR3 is built from 12 residues. V gave up 6 bases and J gave up 11 bases, with 16 bases separating them. As DNA, the CDR3 is TGTGCCAGTAGAGGGGATTTTATTTGGGCTTTCTTT. It is translated as CASRGDFIWAFF.

The chain recombines TRBV5-5 with TRBJ1-3; 9 positions agree with TRBD1. Per germline, CDR1 SGHKS and CDR2 YYEKEE (reference sequence). J was trimmed by 4 bases and V by 2 bases; bases with no gene match: 4. The CDR3 is made up of 15 amino acids. The CDR3 reads CASSLLDRGGNTIYF. The CDR3 DNA reads TGTGCCAGCAGCTTACTGGACAGGGGAGGAAACACCATATATTTT.

The chain uses TRBV6-5 and TRBJ2-3, with 7 positions matching TRBD2. Germline V CDR1 and CDR2: MNHEY, SVGAGI. Trimming took 8 bases from V and 8 from J; bases not matched to a gene: 4. This CDR3 has 11 residues. The CDR3 region is CASWGGTTQYF. As DNA, the CDR3 is TGTGCCAGCTGGGGGGGGACTACGCAGTATTTT.